The next 21 T cell receptor beta chains were all read from a single sample in a study of cytomegalovirus exposure and HLA in healthy donors. The PCR employed 60 Vbeta primers together with 13 Jbeta primers. Method: immunoSEQ multiplex PCR; TCRdb's copy keeps in-frame clones and lacks some. Of around 200,000 clones listed, around four fifths are singletons. Specimen: PBMCs. The source of these receptors is a woman in her sixties in good health and CMV-seropositive.

The CDR3 nucleotides are TGTGCCAGCAGCCACGACGGACAGGGGGGGTTCACAGATACGCAGTATTTT. It specifies CASSHDGQGGFTDTQYF. The chain combines TRBV4-2 with TRBJ2-3; 10 positions match TRBD1. The CDR3 is 17 amino acids. V lost 3 bases, J lost 2 bases, and 8 bases stayed unmatched. Germline loops: CDR1 LGHNA, CDR2 YNFKEQ.

The J gene is TRBJ1-4, the V gene TRBV19, with D maybe TRBD1 (5 bases). V was trimmed by 8 bases and J by 5 bases, leaving 24 bases between them. The CDR3 is 17 residues long. Germline V gives CDR1 LNHDA, CDR2 SQIVND (reference sequence). The chain's CDR3 is CASLGGLRSGENEKLFF. In nucleotides, the CDR3 is TGTGCCAGTCTGGGGGGATTAAGGAGTGGCGAGAATGAAAAACTGTTTTTT.

This rearrangement joins TRBV7-2 to TRBJ2-5; the match to TRBD1 covers 8 bases. The CDR3 covers 15 residues. The V and J ends lost 2 bases and 1 base, in that order; junction bases with no gene match: 3. Germline CDR1 and CDR2: SGHTA and FQGNSA. The CDR3 is CASSLFGTGQETQYF. The CDR3 DNA reads as TGTGCCAGCAGCTTATTTGGGACAGGCCAAGAGACCCAGTACTTC.

This clone was counted a few times. The rearrangement links TRBV30 to TRBJ2-1; 7 nucleotides line up with TRBD2. Germline values: CDR1 GTSNPN, CDR2 SVGIG (reference sequence). With 2 bases clipped from V and 0 bases from J, the junction kept 7 bases outside the gene matches. The CDR3 contains 16 residues. The CDR3: CAWSWSGISSYNEQFF. In DNA, the CDR3 is TGTGCCTGGAGTTGGAGCGGGATTAGCTCCTACAATGAGCAGTTCTTC.

The chain has TRBV9 and TRBJ2-1, with 12 bases that match TRBD2. Germline assignment: CDR1 SGDLS and CDR2 YYNGEE. V lost 4 bases and J lost 5; bases outside the gene matches: 7. The CDR3 is 16 amino acids. Here the CDR3 reads CASSFSTSGSNNEQFF. The CDR3 DNA reads as TGTGCCAGCAGCTTCTCGACTAGCGGGAGCAACAATGAGCAGTTCTTC.

V is TRBV6-5 and J is TRBJ2-1; 9 bases match TRBD1. The CDR3 spans 14 residues. Looked up from germline, CDR1 is MNHEY and CDR2 is SVGAGI. J lost 10 bases, V lost 5 bases, and 9 bases had no gene match. The DNA for the CDR3 is TGTGCCAGCAGTGGGACAGGGCCTGAGGGGGAGCAGTTCTTC. It translates to CASSGTGPEGEQFF.

This clone occurred a few times. The chain links TRBV6-5 to TRBJ2-7, with TRBD1 matching over 9 bases. The V gene's germline CDR1 is MNHEY and CDR2 SVGAGI. This CDR3 contains 15 residues. V gave up 5 bases and J gave up 7 bases; unmatched junction bases: 12. The CDR3 bases are TGTGCCAGCAGTCCGAGGACAGGGGCGGGTGGAGAGCAGTACTTC. It encodes CASSPRTGAGGEQYF.

The CDR3 here is CASNIQQGGYTF. The CDR3 nucleotides read TGTGCCAGCAACATCCAACAGGGTGGCTACACCTTC. This rearrangement joins TRBV7-9 to TRBJ1-2; tentatively, D is TRBD1 (6 bases). Germline CDR1 and CDR2: SEHNR and FQNEAQ (reference sequence). This CDR3 contains 12 residues. V was cut by 7 bases and J by 7 bases, with 13 bases left in between.

This rearrangement joins TRBV25-1 to TRBJ1-1; 7 bases align to TRBD1. The J segment lost 1 base and the V segment lost 5 bases, leaving 10 bases of the junction unmatched. CDR1 MGHDK and CDR2 SYGVNS come from the germline V gene. This CDR3 region has 16 residues. The CDR3 DNA follows: TGTGCCAGCAGTTACTTTTCGACAGGGTCGAACACTGAAGCTTTCTTT. Amino acids: CASSYFSTGSNTEAFF.

This chain uses TRBV6-5 with TRBJ2-3; D ambiguous. Germline V gives CDR1 MNHEY, CDR2 SVGAGI. V was clipped by 2 bases and J by 0 bases, with 12 bases between them. CDR3 length equals 16 residues. The CDR3 protein is CASSYGFQTSTDTQYF. CDR3 sequence (DNA): TGTGCCAGCAGTTACGGGTTCCAGACAAGCACAGATACGCAGTATTTT.

The V gene is TRBV7-9, the J gene TRBJ1-2; D perhaps matches TRBD1 (5 bases). The CDR3 totals 15 residues. CDR1 is SEHNR, CDR2 FQNEAQ, per germline (reference sequence). Between the trimmed V and J ends, which lost 5 bases and 4 bases, there was a span of 17 bases. The CDR3 sequence: CASSPSAGYPYGYTF. The CDR3, as DNA: TGTGCCAGCAGCCCTTCGGCAGGGTATCCCTATGGCTACACCTTC.

This clone was counted only a few times. The chain has TRBV7-3 and TRBJ2-7; 8 bases match TRBD1. J gave up 5 bases and V 2 bases, and 8 bases lay outside the gene matches. The CDR3 is 15 residues long. Germline CDR1 reads SGHTA; CDR2 reads FQGTGA. CDR3 loop: CASSLAPGGGHEQYF. The CDR3 nucleotides are TGTGCCAGCAGCTTAGCCCCAGGGGGCGGTCACGAGCAGTACTTC.

V usage is TRBV5-4 and J usage is TRBJ2-5; tentative D call: TRBD2 (5 bases). The J call is in doubt because the DNA end fits TRBJ2-7 better. Germline CDR1 is SGHNT and CDR2 is YYREEE (reference sequence). CDR3 length equals 15 residues. CDR3 amino acids: CASSGTGSLSYEQYF. The CDR3 DNA sequence: TGTGCCAGCAGCGGAACGGGATCCTTATCCTACGAGCAGTACTTC.

J is TRBJ2-3 and V is TRBV9; possible D gene TRBD1, 6 bases. Germline CDR1 SGDLS, CDR2 YYNGEE. The V end lost 0 bases, the J end lost 6 bases, and 11 bases lay between the germline ends. The CDR3 totals 14 residues. CDR3 in amino acids: CASSVVQGRDTQYF. DNA for the CDR3: TGTGCCAGCAGCGTAGTACAGGGTCGGGATACGCAGTATTTT.

The chain couples TRBV5-4 to TRBJ1-1; D uncertain. Germline-derived CDR1 and CDR2 are SGHNT and YYREEE (reference sequence). V lost 2 bases to trimming and J lost 6 bases, with 17 bases between them. CDR3 length: 15 residues. The CDR3 nucleotides read TGTGCCAGCAGCTTCGGCGCGGTAATGCAACCTGAAGCTTTCTTT. Residues: CASSFGAVMQPEAFF.

This chain connects TRBV4-2 to TRBJ2-4; 9 bases map to TRBD1. V lost 4 bases to trimming and J lost 5 bases; unmatched junction nucleotides: 6. Germline V gene lookup returns CDR1 LGHNA and CDR2 YNFKEQ. The length of the CDR3 is 15 residues. The CDR3 nucleotides read TGTGCCAGCAGCCCCGCCGGGACAGGGCAAAACATTCAGTACTTC. Protein: CASSPAGTGQNIQYF.

This chain joins TRBV2 and TRBJ1-6; no reliable D call. The germline V gene encodes CDR1 SNHLY and CDR2 FYNNEI. Trimming removed 4 bases from V and 7 bases from J, with 11 bases in between. The CDR3 extends over 14 amino acids. The CDR3 loop reads CASSGVITNSPLHF. CDR3 DNA sequence: TGTGCCAGCAGTGGAGTAATTACGAATTCACCCCTCCACTTT.

The gene calls are TRBV9 and TRBJ1-3; D gene ambiguous. The germline V and J ends were trimmed by 0 bases and 0 bases, with 10 bases remaining between them. Germline V gene data show CDR1 as SGDLS and CDR2 as YYNGEE. This CDR3 comprises 16 residues. CDR3 sequence (DNA): TGTGCCAGCAGCGTAGGTGACCCAGGCTCTGGAAACACCATATATTTT. It encodes CASSVGDPGSGNTIYF.

This clone was seen just once. In nucleotides, the CDR3 is TGCGCCAGCAGCGCCCGGGACAGGGGGGGAATGAACACTGAAGCTTTCTTT. Its translation: CASSARDRGGMNTEAFF. V usage is TRBV5-1 and J usage is TRBJ1-1, with TRBD1 matching over 11 bases. The V and J ends lost 4 bases and 0 bases, in that order; junction bases with no gene match: 8. The germline CDR1 and CDR2 sequences are SGHRS and YFSETQ. The CDR3 runs to 17 residues.

The chain joins TRBV7-2 to TRBJ1-4; TRBD1 matches 7 bases. Germline V gene data show CDR1 as SGHTA and CDR2 as FQGNSA. V lost 1 base to trimming and J lost 8 bases; unmatched junction nucleotides: 7. The CDR3 runs to 15 residues. In DNA form, the CDR3 reads TGTGCCAGCAGCTTAGGAGGGGGCCGGGGGGAAAAACTGTTTTTT. This codes for CASSLGGGRGEKLFF.

CDR3: CASSPLLDRGITGELFF. The CDR3 region has the DNA TGTGCCAGCTCACCACTTCTGGACAGGGGAATCACCGGGGAGCTGTTTTTT. The chain joins TRBV18 to TRBJ2-2; 9 bases match TRBD1. J lost 4 bases, V lost 1 base, and 7 bases had no gene match. The length of the CDR3 is 17 residues. Germline CDR1 is KGHSH and CDR2 is LQKENI.